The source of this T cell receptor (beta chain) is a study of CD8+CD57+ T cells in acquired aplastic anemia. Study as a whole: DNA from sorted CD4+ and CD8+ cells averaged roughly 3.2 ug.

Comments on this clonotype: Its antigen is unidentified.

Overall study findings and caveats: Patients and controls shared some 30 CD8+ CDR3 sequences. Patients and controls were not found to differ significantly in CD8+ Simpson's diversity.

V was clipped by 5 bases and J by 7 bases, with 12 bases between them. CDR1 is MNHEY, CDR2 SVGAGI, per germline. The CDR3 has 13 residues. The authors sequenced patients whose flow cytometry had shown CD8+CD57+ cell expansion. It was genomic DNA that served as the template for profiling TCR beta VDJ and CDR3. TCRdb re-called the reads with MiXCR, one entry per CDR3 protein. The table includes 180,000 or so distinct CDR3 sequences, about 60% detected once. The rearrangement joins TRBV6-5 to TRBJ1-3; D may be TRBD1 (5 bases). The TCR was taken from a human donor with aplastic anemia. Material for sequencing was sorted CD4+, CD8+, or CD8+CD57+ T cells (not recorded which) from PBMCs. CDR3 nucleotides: TGTGCCAGCAGTGGCCTCAAGGGGAACACCATATATTTT. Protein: CASSGLKGNTIYF.